The present TCR beta chain was sequenced within a study of control samples from healthy donors and cancer patients. Germline CDR1 and CDR2: LNHDA and SQIVND (reference sequence). The CDR3 has 14 residues. With V trimmed by 4 bases and J by 6 bases, 7 bases remained unmatched. The data were produced by immunoSEQ multiplex PCR, yet TCRdb's version contains in-frame clones alone and is incomplete. The data contain 95,000 to 150,000 clones, approximately 90% of them singletons. This rearrangement joins TRBV19 to TRBJ2-7, with 9 bases that match TRBD1. The sequencing input was blood. The sequence was collected from a woman aged 18-30 years in good health. The CDR3 DNA reads as TGTGCCAGTAGTACTCCGGGACAGGGTTCCGAGCAGTACTTC. Its protein product is CASSTPGQGSEQYF.